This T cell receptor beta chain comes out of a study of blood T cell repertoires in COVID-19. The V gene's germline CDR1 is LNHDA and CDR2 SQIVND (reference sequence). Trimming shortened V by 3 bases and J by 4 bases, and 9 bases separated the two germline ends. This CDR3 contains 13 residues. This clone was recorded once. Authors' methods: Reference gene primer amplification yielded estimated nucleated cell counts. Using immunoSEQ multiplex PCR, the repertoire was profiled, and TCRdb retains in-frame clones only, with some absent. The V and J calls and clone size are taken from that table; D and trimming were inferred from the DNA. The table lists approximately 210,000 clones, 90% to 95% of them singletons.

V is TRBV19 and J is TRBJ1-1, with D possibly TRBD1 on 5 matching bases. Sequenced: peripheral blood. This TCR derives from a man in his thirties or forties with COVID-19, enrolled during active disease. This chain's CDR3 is CASSIRAPTEAFF. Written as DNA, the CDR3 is TGTGCCAGTAGTATCAGGGCTCCCACTGAAGCTTTCTTT.